Described below is a single TCR beta chain sequence and its context. Its specificity is unknown. Time point denoted: sample taken at primary tumor resection. Donation came from 70 or so patients with untreated early-stage non-small cell lung cancer. This entry is derived from a study of spatial heterogeneity in lung cancer. Study at large: Unique TCR and UMI combinations averaged more than ten appearances each in raw reads. Study findings and constraints: Relative to follow-up, resection was when ubiquitous expanded tumor TCRs appeared more in blood.

In TCRdb, the 5' RACE reads were re-called with MiXCR into one record per CDR3 protein. The sample yields 20,000 to 25,000 distinct CDR3 sequences, approximately 5.8% seen once. J lost 7 bases, V lost 4 bases, and 7 bases had no gene match. This CDR3 spans 15 amino acids. Germline V gives CDR1 SGHDN, CDR2 FVKESK. The clonotype originates from a male donor with early-stage non-small cell lung cancer. Sample: PBMCs, taken at surgery. This sequence joins TRBV14 and TRBJ2-7; 13 bases are shared with TRBD2. CDR3 sequence (DNA): TGTGCCAGCAGCCGCGGACTAGCGGGAGTAGAAGAGCAGTACTTC. As protein: CASSRGLAGVEEQYF.